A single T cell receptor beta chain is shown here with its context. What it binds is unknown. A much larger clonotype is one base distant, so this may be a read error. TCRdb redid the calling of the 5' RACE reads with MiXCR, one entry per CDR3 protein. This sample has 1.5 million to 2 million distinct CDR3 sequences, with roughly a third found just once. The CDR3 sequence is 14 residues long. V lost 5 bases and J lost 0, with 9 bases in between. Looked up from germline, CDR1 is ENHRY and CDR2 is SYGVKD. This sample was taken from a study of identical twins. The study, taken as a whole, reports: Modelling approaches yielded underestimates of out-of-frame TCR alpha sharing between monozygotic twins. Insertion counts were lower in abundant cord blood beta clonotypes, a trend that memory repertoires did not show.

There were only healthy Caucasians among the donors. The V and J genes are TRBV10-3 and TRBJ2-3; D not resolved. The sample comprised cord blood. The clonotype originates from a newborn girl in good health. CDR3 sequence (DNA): TGTGCCATCAGTTCAGTGGGCAGCACAGATACGCAGTATTTT. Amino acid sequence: CAISSVGSTDTQYF.